The source of this TCR beta chain is a study of blood T cell repertoires in COVID-19. Authors' analysis steps: The authors estimated nucleated cell counts from reference gene primer amplification. Using immunoSEQ multiplex PCR, the repertoire was profiled, and TCRdb retains in-frame clones only, with some absent. That table furnishes V, J and clone size, whereas the DNA furnished D and trimming. This table has a few hundred thousand clones, about 88% appearing once. There are 13 residues in the CDR3. Recovery among Cohort 3 donors was established by two negative PCRs, clearance, or symptom resolution.

The sequence came from a woman aged 25 to 45 who had recovered from COVID-19. The chain carries TRBV21-1 and TRBJ2-3; TRBD2 is the table's D call, not checked against the DNA. TRBV21-1 is a known pseudogene. The sequenced sample was PBMCs or T cells enriched from blood (not recorded which). The CDR3, as DNA: TGTGCCAGCAGCACGGGTAGCACAGATACGCAGTATTTT. It specifies CASSTGSTDTQYF.